Following are 11 T cell receptor beta chains from one sample sequenced in a study of human T cells and chemical hapten exposure. The library attached unique molecular identifiers to individual cDNA molecules. TCRdb redid the calling of the reads with MiXCR, one entry per CDR3 protein. The sample records about 120,000 distinct CDR3 sequences, around 9% being singletons. Extraction yielded total RNA from whole blood (unfractionated). Sequenced input: whole blood. These receptors all come from a human donor in good health. Some clones in this sample may be carry-over from other donors' samples.

This sequence joins TRBV6-5 and TRBJ1-5; TRBD1 might be the D (5 bases). The V gene's germline CDR1 is MNHEY and CDR2 SVGAGI. Trimming took 6 bases from V and 1 from J, leaving 10 bases between them. The CDR3 length is 14 residues. CDR3 DNA sequence: TGTGCCAGCAGGCCGACAGAGAGCAATCAGCCCCAGCATTTT. Its translation is CASRPTESNQPQHF.

This clonotype was recorded at least ten times. The rearrangement uses TRBV2 and TRBJ2-1; D is tentatively TRBD1 or TRBD2 (5 bases each). The CDR3 spans 16 residues. CDR1 is SNHLY, CDR2 FYNNEI, per germline. Trimming pared 6 bases from V and 0 bases from J, leaving 15 bases between. For the CDR3, the DNA is TGTGCCAGCAGCATGGGGACCCTTGGCTCCTACAATGAGCAGTTCTTC. Translated, it gives CASSMGTLGSYNEQFF.

Turning to this clonotype: At one boundary the junction diverges from the germline segment, which might be a read error. The chain combines TRBV5-1 with TRBJ2-7, with 7 bases matching TRBD1. The CDR3 is 13 amino acids. Germline V CDR1 and CDR2: SGHRS, YFSETQ. In nucleotides, the CDR3 is TGCGCCAGCAGATTGGACAGGCGGTACGAGCAGTACTTC. Translation gives CASRLDRRYEQYF.

This clonotype occurred many times. This chain joins TRBV6-4 and TRBJ2-1; 11 bases agree with TRBD2. The CDR3 sequence is 15 residues long. The junction had 4 bases not matched to a gene; V was cut back by 5 bases and J by 4 bases. Germline CDR1 MRHNA, CDR2 SNTAGT. The CDR3 bases are TGTGCCAGCAGTTCCGGGACTAGCGGATACAATGAGCAGTTCTTC. Amino acids: CASSSGTSGYNEQFF.

The chain couples TRBV15 to TRBJ2-5; no reliable D call. This CDR3 comprises 13 residues. V lost 1 base, J lost 2 bases, and 5 bases lay in between. CDR1 LNHNV and CDR2 YYDKDF come from the germline V gene (reference sequence). The CDR3 loop is CATSRVIQETQYF. DNA for the CDR3: TGTGCCACCAGCAGAGTGATACAAGAGACCCAGTACTTC.

This clonotype was detected only a few times. For the CDR3, the DNA is TGTGCCAGCAGTTCCTCTTTCGAGCAGTACTTC. Protein: CASSSSFEQYF. The chain is built from TRBV27 and TRBJ2-7, with D unresolved. The CDR3 totals 11 residues. Germline-derived CDR1 and CDR2 are MNHEY and SMNVEV (reference sequence). Trimming left V 4 bases short and J 6 bases short, with 7 bases between.

There are many counts of this clonotype. The V gene is TRBV20-1, the J gene TRBJ1-1; no definite D call. The CDR3 is 12 residues long. The germline V gene encodes CDR1 DFQATT and CDR2 SNEGSKA (reference sequence). V lost 2 bases to trimming and J lost 1 base, with 5 bases between them. The CDR3 DNA follows: TGCAGTGCTAGACACCCGAACACTGAAGCTTTCTTT. Translation gives CSARHPNTEAFF.

In its sample, this clonotype was seen many times. The chain links TRBV5-4 to TRBJ1-1; D is possibly TRBD1 (5 bases). V lost 4 bases, J lost 0 bases, and 7 bases lay in between. CDR1 and CDR2 from the germline V gene are SGHNT and YYREEE (reference sequence). CDR3 length: 13 residues. DNA of the CDR3: TGTGCCAGCAGCGGGACGCTGAACACTGAAGCTTTCTTT. It yields the protein CASSGTLNTEAFF.

The chain has TRBV5-1 and TRBJ2-2, with D possibly being TRBD1 (5 bases). The germline V gene encodes CDR1 SGHRS and CDR2 YFSETQ. Trimming took 4 bases from V and 4 from J, leaving 8 bases between them. CDR3 length: 13 amino acids. The DNA of the CDR3 is TGCGCCAGCAGCCAGCAGGGCACCGGGGAGCTGTTTTTT. Protein: CASSQQGTGELFF. The entire variable domain, with the rest obtained from reference TRBV5-1 and TRBJ2-2, is as follows: KAGVTQTPRYLIKTRGQQVTLSCSPISGHRSVSWYQQTPGQGLQFLFEYFSETQRNKGNFPGRFSGRQFSNSRSEMNVSTLELGDSALYLCASSQQGTGELFFGEGSRLTVL.

This clonotype was counted many times. The V gene is TRBV2, the J gene TRBJ2-1, with TRBD2 as a possible D gene (6 bases). The CDR3 extends over 13 amino acids. Germline V CDR1 and CDR2: SNHLY, FYNNEI. V lost 4 bases and J 3 bases, leaving 7 bases between the germline ends. CDR3 loop: CASSAGVYNEQFF. The CDR3, as DNA: TGTGCCAGCAGTGCGGGGGTCTACAATGAGCAGTTCTTC.

In its sample, this clonotype was seen many times. The genes are TRBV4-2 and TRBJ1-4; the D is unclear. Germline V gene data show CDR1 as LGHNA and CDR2 as YNFKEQ. The CDR3 covers 14 residues. V lost 0 bases and J lost 10, with 12 bases in between. Here the CDR3 DNA reads TGTGCCAGCAGCCAAGAGAATGGGGATGGAAAACTGTTTTTT. Protein product: CASSQENGDGKLFF.